The entry below gives a single T cell receptor beta chain sequence along with its context. The entry originates in a study of T cell changes during pregnancy in multiple sclerosis. Method: immunoSEQ multiplex PCR; TCRdb's copy keeps in-frame clones and lacks some. Among around 60,000 clones listed, over 75% were seen once. V shed 8 bases and J 5 bases; nucleotides not matched to a gene: 6. Germline CDR1 is WSHSY and CDR2 is SAAADI. This CDR3 is 13 amino acids long. This TCR derives from a female donor with multiple sclerosis, enrolled in a pregnancy study. This specimen was peripheral blood, taken in the first trimester of pregnancy. The rearrangement joins TRBV10-2 to TRBJ2-1; 7 bases match TRBD1. In DNA, the CDR3 is TGCGCCAGCCTGACAGGGATGAACAATGAGCAGTTCTTC. Translation: CASLTGMNNEQFF.